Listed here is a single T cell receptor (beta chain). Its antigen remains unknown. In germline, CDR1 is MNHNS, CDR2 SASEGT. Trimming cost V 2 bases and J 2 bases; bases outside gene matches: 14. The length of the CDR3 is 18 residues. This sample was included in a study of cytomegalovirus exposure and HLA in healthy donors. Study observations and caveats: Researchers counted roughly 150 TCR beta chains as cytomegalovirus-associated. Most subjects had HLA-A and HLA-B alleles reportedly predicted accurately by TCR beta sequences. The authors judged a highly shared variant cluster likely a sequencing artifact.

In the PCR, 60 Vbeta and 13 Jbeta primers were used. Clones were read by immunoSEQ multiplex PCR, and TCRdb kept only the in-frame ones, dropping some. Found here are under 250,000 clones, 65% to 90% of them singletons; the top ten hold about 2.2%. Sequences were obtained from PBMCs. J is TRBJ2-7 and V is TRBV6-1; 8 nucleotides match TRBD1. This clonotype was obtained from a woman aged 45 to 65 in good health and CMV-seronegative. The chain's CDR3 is CASSEKSRGRPRPYEQYF. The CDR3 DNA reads TGTGCCAGCAGTGAAAAATCCAGGGGGCGCCCCCGCCCCTACGAGCAGTACTTC.